This entry concerns a single T cell receptor (beta chain). Trimming removed 5 bases at V and 6 bases at J, with 10 bases between. Germline assignment: CDR1 MNHEY and CDR2 SVGEGT. This CDR3 contains 12 residues. This record belongs to a study of blood T cell repertoires in COVID-19. At the level of the study: Whether acute or convalescent, the COVID-19 samples came from the United States, Italy and Spain.

The study assigned cohorts using participant-reported clinical history. As handled by the study authors: The authors estimated nucleated cell counts from reference gene primer amplification. Produced via immunoSEQ multiplex PCR; TCRdb's table is partial and in-frame only. D and trimming come from the DNA, and the V and J calls and clone size come from that table. The table has about 380,000 clones, more than 70% seen once. Sequenced: PBMCs or T cells enriched from blood (not recorded which). This clonotype originated in a man between 25 and 39 years old who had recovered from COVID-19. The rearrangement joins TRBV6-2 or TRBV6-3 to TRBJ1-1, with D tentatively TRBD1 (5 bases). The CDR3, as DNA: TGTGCCAGCAGTCAGGGTGGACCTGAAGCTTTCTTT. Its protein product is CASSQGGPEAFF.